A selection of T cell receptor beta chains follows, all from one sample in a study of cytomegalovirus exposure and HLA in healthy donors. Measured with immunoSEQ multiplex PCR; TCRdb has only the in-frame clones, and not every one. The table shows over 150,000 clones, with about 85% occurring only once. Sequenced material: PBMCs. The receptors derive from a man younger than 35 in good health and CMV-seropositive. Both conserved end residues are part of each CDR3. The order of the fields is V gene, clone size, D gene, J gene, CDR3 DNA, CDR3 protein. The D gene is left open where the match is weak. Where a row states a size, it is once, few, many or the class of an expanded clone; other rows omit it.

v_call: TRBV6-5; clone_size: .; d_call: .; j_call: TRBJ2-1; cdr3_nt: TGTGCCAGCAGCCAGGGTGGGCCCTACAATGAGCAGTTCTTC; cdr3_aa: CASSQGGPYNEQFF
v_call: TRBV5-1; clone_size: .; d_call: .; j_call: TRBJ2-2; cdr3_nt: TGCGCCAGCAGCTTCTCTGGGACAACTAACACCGGGGAGCTGTTTTTT; cdr3_aa: CASSFSGTTNTGELFF
v_call: TRBV6-5; clone_size: .; d_call: .; j_call: TRBJ1-2; cdr3_nt: TGTGCCAGCGCCTCGGGGGGGGTCGGGGACTATGGCTACACCTTC; cdr3_aa: CASASGGVGDYGYTF
v_call: TRBV6-1; clone_size: .; d_call: TRBD1; j_call: TRBJ2-1; cdr3_nt: TGTGCCAGCAGCAGTCACAGGGGTGAGCAGTTCTTC; cdr3_aa: CASSSHRGEQFF
v_call: TRBV6-5; clone_size: .; d_call: TRBD1; j_call: TRBJ1-6; cdr3_nt: TGTGCCAGCAGATTGACAGGGGAAGATTCACCCCTCCACTTT; cdr3_aa: CASRLTGEDSPLHF
v_call: TRBV28; clone_size: once; d_call: .; j_call: TRBJ2-2; cdr3_nt: TGTGCCAGCAGTTTAGTCTCTCGTAGCACCGGGGAGCTGTTTTTT; cdr3_aa: CASSLVSRSTGELFF
v_call: TRBV29-1; clone_size: .; d_call: .; j_call: TRBJ1-4; cdr3_nt: TGCAGCGTTGAACAGCGGGGATCTGAAAAACTGTTTTTT; cdr3_aa: CSVEQRGSEKLFF
v_call: TRBV2; clone_size: .; d_call: .; j_call: TRBJ2-3; cdr3_nt: TGTGCCAGCAGTGAAAGGGGAACGCAGTATTTT; cdr3_aa: CASSERGTQYF
v_call: TRBV18; clone_size: .; d_call: TRBD1; j_call: TRBJ1-1; cdr3_nt: TGTGCCAGCTCACCGGGGACAGGGAAAGACACTGAAGCTTTCTTT; cdr3_aa: CASSPGTGKDTEAFF
v_call: TRBV7-3; clone_size: .; d_call: .; j_call: TRBJ2-1; cdr3_nt: TGTGCCAGCAGCTCGGACAGTCGACGGTTCTTC; cdr3_aa: CASSSDSRRFF
v_call: TRBV21-1; clone_size: .; d_call: .; j_call: TRBJ2-1; cdr3_nt: TGTGCCAGCAGGGGGACAGGGTGTGAGCAGTTCTTC; cdr3_aa: CASRGTGCEQFF
v_call: TRBV5-8; clone_size: .; d_call: TRBD1; j_call: TRBJ2-2; cdr3_nt: TGTGCCAGCTGGGCCGGGACAGGGTTTGCCGGGGAGCTGTTTTTT; cdr3_aa: CASWAGTGFAGELFF
v_call: TRBV6-5; clone_size: .; d_call: .; j_call: TRBJ2-5; cdr3_nt: TGTGCCAGCAGTTCCAGAACCCAAAGAGAGACCCAGTACTTC; cdr3_aa: CASSSRTQRETQYF
v_call: TRBV28; clone_size: once; d_call: .; j_call: TRBJ2-3; cdr3_nt: TGTGCCAGCAGTACTCAGGGGCTCCTTAGCACAGATACGCAGTATTTT; cdr3_aa: CASSTQGLLSTDTQYF
v_call: TRBV28; clone_size: .; d_call: TRBD2; j_call: TRBJ2-3; cdr3_nt: TGTGCCAGCAGTGGACTAGCGGGTCCCACAGATACGCAGTATTTT; cdr3_aa: CASSGLAGPTDTQYF
v_call: TRBV30; clone_size: .; d_call: .; j_call: TRBJ1-1; cdr3_nt: TGTGCCTGGAGTGCGTGGAACACTGAAGCTTTCTTT; cdr3_aa: CAWSAWNTEAFF
v_call: TRBV4-1; clone_size: .; d_call: .; j_call: TRBJ2-5; cdr3_nt: TGCGCCAGCAGCCAAGAAACAGGCCTGGGAGAGACCCAGTACTTC; cdr3_aa: CASSQETGLGETQYF
v_call: TRBV7-9; clone_size: .; d_call: .; j_call: TRBJ1-1; cdr3_nt: TGTGCCAGCAGCTCACAGGTTTCTAACACTGAAGCTTTCTTT; cdr3_aa: CASSSQVSNTEAFF
v_call: TRBV6-1; clone_size: once; d_call: .; j_call: TRBJ2-1; cdr3_nt: TGTGCCAGCAGTTCCTTGAGCTCCTACAATGAGCAGTTCTTC; cdr3_aa: CASSSLSSYNEQFF
v_call: TRBV7-3; clone_size: .; d_call: TRBD2; j_call: TRBJ2-2; cdr3_nt: TGTGCCAGCAGCTTAGTGGGGGGGACCGGGGAGCTGTTTTTT; cdr3_aa: CASSLVGGTGELFF
v_call: TRBV27; clone_size: once; d_call: .; j_call: TRBJ1-2; cdr3_nt: TGTGCCAGCAGTTTATCGATCCAGGGAATCCGATATGGCTACACCTTC; cdr3_aa: CASSLSIQGIRYGYTF
v_call: TRBV6-5; clone_size: .; d_call: .; j_call: TRBJ2-4; cdr3_nt: TGTGCCTCGACAGGAGCCAAAAACATTCAGTACTTC; cdr3_aa: CASTGAKNIQYF
v_call: TRBV7-9; clone_size: .; d_call: .; j_call: TRBJ2-6; cdr3_nt: TGTGCCAGCAGCTTACGACTCCTTGGGGCCAACGTCCTGACTTTC; cdr3_aa: CASSLRLLGANVLTF
v_call: TRBV9; clone_size: .; d_call: TRBD1; j_call: TRBJ1-1; cdr3_nt: TGTGCCAGCAGCGACCCGGGACAGGGGGTGAACACTGAAGCTTTCTTT; cdr3_aa: CASSDPGQGVNTEAFF
v_call: TRBV27; clone_size: .; d_call: .; j_call: TRBJ1-4; cdr3_nt: TGTGCCAGCACCCCCACGGGGTCTAATGAAAAACTGTTTTTT; cdr3_aa: CASTPTGSNEKLFF
v_call: TRBV18; clone_size: .; d_call: .; j_call: TRBJ2-7; cdr3_nt: TGTGCCAGCTCACCGGCCAGGGCCACCTACGAGCAGTACTTC; cdr3_aa: CASSPARATYEQYF
v_call: TRBV2; clone_size: .; d_call: TRBD1; j_call: TRBJ1-2; cdr3_nt: TGTGCCAGCAGTGAAGAGGCGACAGGGGGGTTTCGCGGCTACACCTTC; cdr3_aa: CASSEEATGGFRGYTF
v_call: TRBV5-8; clone_size: .; d_call: TRBD1; j_call: TRBJ1-5; cdr3_nt: TGTGCCAGCAGCTTACAATGGGACAGGGAATGGCAGCCCCAGCATTTT; cdr3_aa: CASSLQWDREWQPQHF
v_call: TRBV29-1; clone_size: .; d_call: TRBD2; j_call: TRBJ2-3; cdr3_nt: TGCAGCGTTGATAGGGCGACTAGCGGGACAGATACGCAGTATTTT; cdr3_aa: CSVDRATSGTDTQYF
v_call: TRBV28; clone_size: .; d_call: .; j_call: TRBJ1-2; cdr3_nt: TGTGCCAGCAGTTTAACCGGACAGCCCTTAGGCTACACCTTC; cdr3_aa: CASSLTGQPLGYTF
v_call: TRBV18; clone_size: .; d_call: TRBD2; j_call: TRBJ2-5; cdr3_nt: TGTGCCAGCTCACCTCCGGGACTAGCGGAAGAGACCCAGTACTTC; cdr3_aa: CASSPPGLAEETQYF
v_call: TRBV11-2; clone_size: .; d_call: .; j_call: TRBJ2-4; cdr3_nt: TGTGCCAGCAGCTCCCCCAGGGGCGAGAGGGCCAAAAACATTCAGTACTTC; cdr3_aa: CASSSPRGERAKNIQYF
v_call: TRBV12-5; clone_size: .; d_call: .; j_call: TRBJ2-5; cdr3_nt: TGTGCTAGTGGGGGTTCTGGGAGGACCCAGTACTTC; cdr3_aa: CASGGSGRTQYF
v_call: TRBV2; clone_size: .; d_call: TRBD1; j_call: TRBJ2-1; cdr3_nt: TGTGCCAGCAGTAAACCAGGACAGGGTATAGATGAGCAGTTCTTC; cdr3_aa: CASSKPGQGIDEQFF
v_call: TRBV6-1; clone_size: .; d_call: .; j_call: TRBJ1-1; cdr3_nt: TGTGCCAGCAGTGAAAGGAGACGGGGCACTGAAGCTTTCTTT; cdr3_aa: CASSERRRGTEAFF
v_call: TRBV5-1; clone_size: .; d_call: .; j_call: TRBJ2-2; cdr3_nt: TGCGCCAGCAGCAGCCGAACCGGGGAGCTGTTTTTT; cdr3_aa: CASSSRTGELFF
v_call: TRBV11-1; clone_size: .; d_call: TRBD1; j_call: TRBJ1-1; cdr3_nt: TGTGCCAGCAGCTGGGGACAGCTTGAAGCTTTCTTT; cdr3_aa: CASSWGQLEAFF
v_call: TRBV28; clone_size: .; d_call: TRBD2; j_call: TRBJ2-5; cdr3_nt: TGTGCCAGCAGTCTACCGGGACTAGGACAAGAGACCCAGTACTTC; cdr3_aa: CASSLPGLGQETQYF
v_call: TRBV28; clone_size: .; d_call: .; j_call: TRBJ1-2; cdr3_nt: TGTGCCAGCAGTGCACGGGGGTATGGCTACACCTTC; cdr3_aa: CASSARGYGYTF
v_call: TRBV2; clone_size: .; d_call: TRBD2; j_call: TRBJ2-7; cdr3_nt: TGTGCCAGCAGTTCTGGACTAGCGGGGGACTACGAGCAGTACTTC; cdr3_aa: CASSSGLAGDYEQYF
v_call: TRBV2; clone_size: .; d_call: TRBD1; j_call: TRBJ1-3; cdr3_nt: TGTGCCAGAGTAATCCCGGGCCCAGGGGGGTATTCGTATTCTGGAAACACCATATATTTT; cdr3_aa: CARVIPGPGGYSYSGNTIYF
v_call: TRBV18; clone_size: .; d_call: .; j_call: TRBJ1-2; cdr3_nt: TGTGCCAGCTCACCTCAGGGGTTGAGTAACTATGGCTACACCTTC; cdr3_aa: CASSPQGLSNYGYTF
v_call: TRBV6-5; clone_size: .; d_call: TRBD1; j_call: TRBJ2-1; cdr3_nt: TGTGCCAGCAGTTACTCCTTAGGACAGGGGGACAATGAGCAGTTCTTC; cdr3_aa: CASSYSLGQGDNEQFF
v_call: TRBV9; clone_size: .; d_call: .; j_call: TRBJ2-5; cdr3_nt: TGTGCCAGCAGCTTTACAGGGAGGGGAGGGGAGACCCAGTACTTC; cdr3_aa: CASSFTGRGGETQYF
v_call: TRBV5-1; clone_size: once; d_call: .; j_call: TRBJ1-3; cdr3_nt: TGCGCCAGCAGCTTGGGGGAGAGCTCTGGAAACACCATATATTTT; cdr3_aa: CASSLGESSGNTIYF
v_call: TRBV28; clone_size: once; d_call: TRBD1; j_call: TRBJ1-2; cdr3_nt: TGTGCCAGCAGTACAGGGGGGTCACCCCGCTATGGCTACACCTTC; cdr3_aa: CASSTGGSPRYGYTF
v_call: TRBV7-9; clone_size: .; d_call: TRBD1; j_call: TRBJ2-1; cdr3_nt: TGTGCCAGCAGCTCGATACAGGGGAATGAGCAGTTCTTC; cdr3_aa: CASSSIQGNEQFF
v_call: TRBV7-2; clone_size: .; d_call: TRBD2; j_call: TRBJ2-1; cdr3_nt: TGTGCCAGCAGCTTATCTCCGGGGGGAAATGAGCAGTTCTTC; cdr3_aa: CASSLSPGGNEQFF
v_call: TRBV28; clone_size: .; d_call: .; j_call: TRBJ1-2; cdr3_nt: TGTGCCAGCAGTTTCCGAACCAGATCGAACTATGGCTACACCTTC; cdr3_aa: CASSFRTRSNYGYTF
v_call: TRBV30; clone_size: .; d_call: .; j_call: TRBJ1-5; cdr3_nt: TGTGCCTGGCAACAGGGAAACAGCAATCAGCCCCAGCATTTT; cdr3_aa: CAWQQGNSNQPQHF